This TCR beta chain was sequenced in a study of post-analysis software for immune sequencing data (dated by TCRdb to 2013 to 2016). About the full investigation: Recorded disease courses included relapsing-remitting, secondary progressive and progressive-relapsing multiple sclerosis, with some patients lacking subtype annotation. A subset of samples was prepared in parallel using single-end sample barcoding, then pooled and co-amplified after Illumina adapter ligation. Patient repertoires were compared against around twelve previously published healthy control repertoires from donors aged about 6 to 27 years. What the study reported, not specific to this receptor: Significantly lower normalized Chao1 diversity was found in multiple sclerosis patients than in controls, suggesting substantial peripheral T-cell clonal expansion. The control group was slightly older than the multiple sclerosis patient group. Direct clustering with F measure revealed strong co-clustering of samples prepared in the same batch, which led to a batch-effect correction.

The library was prepared using PCR. TCRdb names Illumina HiSeq 2500 as the instrument used. Unique molecular identifiers were incorporated into TCR beta cDNA libraries to reduce PCR and sequencing biases. Every 1 to 10 million input T cells yielded 500,000 or so cDNA molecules, meaning each molecule approximated one T cell. The patient libraries were prepared and sequenced using the same protocol as the earlier healthy control dataset. Within a given batch, samples were prepared together, multiplexed and sequenced on the same HiSeq lane. As for the original processing: MIGEC was used to process the raw barcoded reads, and molecular identifier groups with only a single read were discarded before consensus assembly and CDR3 extraction. Clonotype tables were post-analysed with VDJtools, and diversity was normalized by down-sampling all datasets to the smallest sample size. To correct batch-related cross-sample contamination, repertoire overlap clustering matched CDR3 amino acid sequences but not nucleotide sequences. In TCRdb, the public reads were trimmed at Q25 with fastp and aligned with MiXCR, with productive beta chains retained. Each entry is one CDR3 protein sequence, shown with its most common DNA and genes. What appears here as the V and J calls and clone size reflects TCRdb's work, not the paper's. The sample yields about 680,000 distinct CDR3 sequences; approximately 59% were counted once. Clones ranked in the top ten supply roughly 10% of the sample.

Notes on this clonotype: The clone's antigen remains unknown. No base quality information exists; no much larger clone differs at one position.

To demonstrate the VDJtools post-analysis software, TCR beta repertoires were profiled from the peripheral blood of about 13 young patients with multiple sclerosis. The multiple sclerosis patients were children and adolescents ranging in age from roughly 6 to 15 years. Sequencing was done on a sample of blood. The receptor comes from a girl aged 2 to 10 with multiple sclerosis.

The CDR3 protein sequence reads: CSARPGQWNNYGYTF. The DNA sequence is as follows: TGCAGTGCTCGGCCGGGACAGTGGAACAACTATGGCTACACCTTC. The chain joins TRBV20-1 to TRBJ1-2; 7 bases in the middle match TRBD1. From its cysteine to its phenylalanine, the CDR3 spans 15 amino acids. Only the CDR3 region is kept as DNA, spanning 45 bases read in frame from base 1. Looking up the germline V gene (reference sequence) yields CDR1 DFQATT and CDR2 SNEGSKA. Trimming leaves V shorter by 5 bases and J shorter by 2 bases, with the junction holding 11 bases beyond the gene matches.